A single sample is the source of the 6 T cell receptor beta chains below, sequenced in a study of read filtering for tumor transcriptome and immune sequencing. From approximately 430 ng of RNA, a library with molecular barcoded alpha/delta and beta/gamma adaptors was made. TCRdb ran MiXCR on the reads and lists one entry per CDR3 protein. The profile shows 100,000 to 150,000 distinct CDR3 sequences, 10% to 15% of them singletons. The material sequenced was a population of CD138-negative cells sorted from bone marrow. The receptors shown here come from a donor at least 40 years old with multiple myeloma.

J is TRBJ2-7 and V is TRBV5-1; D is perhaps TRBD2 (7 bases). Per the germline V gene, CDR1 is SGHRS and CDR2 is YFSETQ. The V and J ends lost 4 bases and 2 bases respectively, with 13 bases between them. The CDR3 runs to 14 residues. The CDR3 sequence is CASSVGGPTYEQYF. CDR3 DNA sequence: TGCGCCAGCAGCGTCGGGGGGCCGACCTACGAGCAGTACTTC.

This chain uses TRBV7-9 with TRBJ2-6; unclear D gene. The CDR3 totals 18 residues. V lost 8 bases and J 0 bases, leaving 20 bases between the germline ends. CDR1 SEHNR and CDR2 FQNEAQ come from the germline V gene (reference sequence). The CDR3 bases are TGTGCCAGCTCGAAGGATCCGACGGCGAGCTCTGGGGCCAACGTCCTGACTTTC. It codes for CASSKDPTASSGANVLTF.

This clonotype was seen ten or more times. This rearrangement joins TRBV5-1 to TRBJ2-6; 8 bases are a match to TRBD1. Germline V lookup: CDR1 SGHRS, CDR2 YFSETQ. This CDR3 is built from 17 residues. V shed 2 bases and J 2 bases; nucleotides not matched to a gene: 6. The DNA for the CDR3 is TGCGCCAGCAGCTTTGACCCAGGGGGCCCTGGGGCCAACGTCCTGACTTTC. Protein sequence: CASSFDPGGPGANVLTF.

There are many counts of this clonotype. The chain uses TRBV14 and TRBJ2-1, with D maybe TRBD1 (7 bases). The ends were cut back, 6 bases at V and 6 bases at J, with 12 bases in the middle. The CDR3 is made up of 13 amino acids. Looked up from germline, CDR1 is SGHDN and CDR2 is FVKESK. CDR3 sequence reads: CASRRQGGNEQFF. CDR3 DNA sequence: TGTGCCAGCAGACGACAGGGAGGCAATGAGCAGTTCTTC.

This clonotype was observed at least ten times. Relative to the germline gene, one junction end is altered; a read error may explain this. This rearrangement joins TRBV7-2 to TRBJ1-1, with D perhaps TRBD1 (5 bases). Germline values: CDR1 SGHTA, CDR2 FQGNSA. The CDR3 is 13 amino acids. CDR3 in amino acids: CASSLVRGGVAAF. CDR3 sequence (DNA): TGTGCCAGCAGCTTAGTTCGCGGAGGGGTAGCAGCCTTT.

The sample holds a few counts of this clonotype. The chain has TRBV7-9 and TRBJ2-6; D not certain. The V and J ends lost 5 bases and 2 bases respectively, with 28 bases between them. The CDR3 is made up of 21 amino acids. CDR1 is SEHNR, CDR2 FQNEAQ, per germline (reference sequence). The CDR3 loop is CASSRPFKAQAVSTGANVLTF. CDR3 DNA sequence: TGTGCCAGCAGCCGCCCCTTTAAGGCCCAGGCAGTATCGACTGGGGCCAACGTCCTGACTTTC.